The 14 T cell receptor beta chains below come from one sample, sequenced in a study of blood T cell repertoires in COVID-19. Profiled with immunoSEQ multiplex PCR; TCRdb holds only in-frame clones, not every one. The sample contains 200,000 to 300,000 clones, less than 90% of which appear only once. Sequencing was performed on peripheral blood. The receptor source for this set is a man aged 30 to 39 with active or convalescent COVID-19.

V usage is TRBV2 and J usage is TRBJ2-1; the match to TRBD2 covers 11 bases. Germline V gene lookup returns CDR1 SNHLY and CDR2 FYNNEI. This CDR3 region has 16 residues. Trimming took 4 bases from V and 5 from J; bases not matched to a gene: 7. For the CDR3, the DNA is TGTGCCAGCAGTGCGCTGACTAGCGGGGCTCACAATGAGCAGTTCTTC. Translated: CASSALTSGAHNEQFF. The variable domain in full, with the rest retrieved from reference TRBV2 and TRBJ2-1, is EPEVTQTPSHQVTQMGQEVILRCVPISNHLYFYWYRQILGQKVEFLVSFYNNEISEKSEIFDDQFSVERPDGSNFTLKIRSTKLEDSAMYFCASSALTSGAHNEQFFGPGTRLTVL.

The chain links TRBV19 to TRBJ1-3; D is undetermined. Trimming shortened V by 9 bases and J by 0 bases, and 12 bases separated the two germline ends. This CDR3 is 14 amino acids long. Germline lookup yields CDR1 LNHDA and CDR2 SQIVND (reference sequence). The CDR3 region is CASRHENSGNTIYF. The CDR3 DNA reads as TGTGCCAGCAGACACGAAAACTCTGGAAACACCATATATTTT. The whole variable domain, remainder taken from reference TRBV19 and TRBJ1-3, is DGGITQSPKYLFRKEGQNVTLSCEQNLNHDAMYWYRQDPGQGLRLIYYSQIVNDFQKGDIAEGYSVSREKKESFPLTVTSAQKNPTAFYLCASRHENSGNTIYFGEGSWLTVV.

This chain connects TRBV19 to TRBJ1-2, with 7 positions matching TRBD1. The CDR3 consists of 12 residues. Germline V lookup: CDR1 LNHDA, CDR2 SQIVND (reference sequence). V dropped 5 bases and J dropped 6; count of bases not matched to a gene: 3. The CDR3 loop is CASSGTEHGYTF. In DNA form, the CDR3 reads TGTGCCAGTAGTGGGACAGAACATGGCTACACCTTC.

The rearrangement joins TRBV10-2 to TRBJ1-2, with no clear D. Trimming cost V 6 bases and J 7 bases, with 21 bases left between them. The CDR3 consists of 15 residues. The germline CDR1 and CDR2 sequences are WSHSY and SAAADI. The CDR3 is CASSDPLAGVGGYTF. As DNA, the CDR3 is TGCGCCAGCAGCGACCCTCTCGCCGGGGTGGGTGGCTACACCTTC.

This sequence joins TRBV13 and TRBJ2-2; D not resolved. The CDR3 length is 12 residues. The germline CDR1 and CDR2 sequences are PRHDT and FYEKMQ (reference sequence). V was shortened by 5 bases and J by 2 bases, with 3 bases between the two germline ends. CDR3: CASSTNTGELFF. The CDR3 DNA reads TGTGCCAGCAGCACAAACACCGGGGAGCTGTTTTTT.

This chain uses TRBV7-2 with TRBJ2-7; D is ambiguous. Trimming stripped 3 bases from V and 5 bases from J, with 5 bases between. Germline V gives CDR1 SGHTA, CDR2 FQGNSA. The CDR3 extends over 11 amino acids. The chain's CDR3 is CASSLTHEQYF. In DNA, the CDR3 is TGTGCCAGCAGCTTGACACACGAGCAGTACTTC.

CDR3 coding DNA: TGTGCCAGCAGACCGATCGAACCGGGACAGGGAAGGGCTGAAGCTTTCTTT. Translation gives CASRPIEPGQGRAEAFF. V and J are TRBV27 and TRBJ1-1, with 9 bases that match TRBD1. V shed 6 bases, J shed 6 bases, and the junction held 17 bases outside the gene matches. Per germline, CDR1 MNHEY and CDR2 SMNVEV (reference sequence). The CDR3 extends over 17 amino acids.

V and J are TRBV30 and TRBJ2-7; D remains unclear. Germline lookup yields CDR1 GTSNPN and CDR2 SVGIG (reference sequence). The CDR3 spans 14 residues. V lost 2 bases and J 0 bases, leaving 11 bases between the germline ends. The CDR3 DNA is TGTGCCTGGAGTATGCAGGCAACCTCCTACGAGCAGTACTTC. Its protein is CAWSMQATSYEQYF. Complete variable domain (other parts from reference TRBV30 and TRBJ2-7): SQTIHQWPATLVQPVGSPLSLECTVEGTSNPNLYWYRQAAGRGLQLLFYSVGIGQISSEVPQNLSASRPQDRQFILSSKKLLLSDSGFYLCAWSMQATSYEQYFGPGTRLTVT.

The V and J genes are TRBV6-5 and TRBJ1-2; the D gene is possibly TRBD1 (6 bases). Trimming stripped 6 bases from V and 3 bases from J, with 11 bases between. Looked up from germline, CDR1 is MNHEY and CDR2 is SVGAGI. This CDR3 region has 13 residues. The CDR3 is CASRADRDYGYTF. The CDR3 nucleotides are TGTGCCAGCAGGGCGGACAGAGACTATGGCTACACCTTC.

The chain recombines TRBV25-1 with TRBJ1-1; no reliable D call. The CDR3 runs to 13 residues. CDR1 MGHDK and CDR2 SYGVNS come from the germline V gene. The V end was cut by 4 bases, the J end by 4 bases, with 10 bases between. The CDR3: CASSVVSGTEAFF. As DNA, the CDR3 is TGTGCCAGCAGTGTCGTCTCAGGCACTGAAGCTTTCTTT.

This sequence joins TRBV5-1 and TRBJ1-2; tentatively, D is TRBD1 (5 bases). The CDR3 covers 14 residues. Germline assignment: CDR1 SGHRS and CDR2 YFSETQ. Trimming shortened V by 4 bases and J by 4 bases, and 14 bases separated the two germline ends. The CDR3 nucleotides read TGCGCCAGCAGCGCGCAGGGTCTAAGCTATGGCTACACCTTC. This sequence encodes CASSAQGLSYGYTF.

This clone turned up a few times. The chain combines TRBV9 with TRBJ2-5; weak D call: TRBD1 (5 bases). The germline V gene has CDR1 SGDLS and CDR2 YYNGEE. CDR3 length: 14 residues. The V end lost 0 bases, the J end lost 5 bases, and 11 bases lay between the germline ends. CDR3 in amino acids: CASSVETAWETQYF. CDR3 DNA: TGTGCCAGCAGCGTAGAGACAGCTTGGGAGACCCAGTACTTC.

V usage is TRBV9 and J usage is TRBJ2-1; D unresolved. V was clipped by 5 bases and J by 1 base, with 16 bases between them. The CDR3 spans 16 residues. Germline V gene lookup returns CDR1 SGDLS and CDR2 YYNGEE. The CDR3 spells CASRRLRSLSYNEQFF. In DNA, the CDR3 is TGTGCCAGCAGACGTCTCAGATCTTTATCCTACAATGAGCAGTTCTTC. Combining the CDR3 with reference TRBV9 and TRBJ2-1 gives the whole variable domain DSGVTQTPKHLITATGQRVTLRCSPRSGDLSVYWYQQSLDQGLQFLIQYYNGEERAKGNILERFSAQQFPDLHSELNLSSLELGDSALYFCASRRLRSLSYNEQFFGPGTRLTVL.

V and J are TRBV19 and TRBJ2-7; TRBD1 matches at 9 bases. J was trimmed by 3 bases and V by 7 bases; bases with no gene match: 16. There are 17 residues in the CDR3. Per germline, CDR1 LNHDA and CDR2 SQIVND (reference sequence). The CDR3, as DNA: TGTGCCAGTATGGGATTAGACTGGGGGACAGGGAACTACGAGCAGTACTTC. Protein: CASMGLDWGTGNYEQYF.